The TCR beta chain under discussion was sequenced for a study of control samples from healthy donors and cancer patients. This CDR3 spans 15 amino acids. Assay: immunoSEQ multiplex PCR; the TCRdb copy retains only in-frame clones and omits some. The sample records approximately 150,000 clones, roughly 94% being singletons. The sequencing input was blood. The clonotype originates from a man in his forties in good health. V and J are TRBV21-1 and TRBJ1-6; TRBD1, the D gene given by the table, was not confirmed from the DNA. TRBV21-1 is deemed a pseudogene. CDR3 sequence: CASSGYRALNSPLHF. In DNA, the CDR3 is TGTGCCAGCAGCGGATACAGGGCCCTCAATTCACCCCTCCACTTT.